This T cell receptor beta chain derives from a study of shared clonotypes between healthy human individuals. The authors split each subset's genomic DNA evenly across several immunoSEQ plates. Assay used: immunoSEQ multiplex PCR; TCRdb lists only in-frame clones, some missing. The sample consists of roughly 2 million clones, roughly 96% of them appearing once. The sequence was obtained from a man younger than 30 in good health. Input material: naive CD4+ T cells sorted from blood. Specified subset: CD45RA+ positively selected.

CDR3 residues: CASSLAWGRVTDTQYF. CDR3 DNA sequence: TGTGCCAGCAGCTTAGCGTGGGGGAGGGTCACAGATACGCAGTATTTT. The J gene is TRBJ2-3, the V gene TRBV7-2, with 7 bases fitting TRBD2. Germline-derived CDR1 and CDR2 are SGHTA and FQGNSA. Losses at the gene ends were 0 bases for V and 2 bases for J; bases not matched to a gene: 5. CDR3 size: 16 residues.